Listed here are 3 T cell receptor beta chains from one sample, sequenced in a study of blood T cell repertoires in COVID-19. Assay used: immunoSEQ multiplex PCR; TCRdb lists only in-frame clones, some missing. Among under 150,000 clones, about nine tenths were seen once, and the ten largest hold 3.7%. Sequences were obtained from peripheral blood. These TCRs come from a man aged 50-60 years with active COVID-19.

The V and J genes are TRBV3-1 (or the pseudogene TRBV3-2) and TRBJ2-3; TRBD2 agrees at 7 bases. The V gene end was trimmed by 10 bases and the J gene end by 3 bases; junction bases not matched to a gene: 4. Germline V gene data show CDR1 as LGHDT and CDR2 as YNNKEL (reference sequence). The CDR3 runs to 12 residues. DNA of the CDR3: TGTGCCACCTCGGGGGGTACAGATACGCAGTATTTT. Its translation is CATSGGTDTQYF.

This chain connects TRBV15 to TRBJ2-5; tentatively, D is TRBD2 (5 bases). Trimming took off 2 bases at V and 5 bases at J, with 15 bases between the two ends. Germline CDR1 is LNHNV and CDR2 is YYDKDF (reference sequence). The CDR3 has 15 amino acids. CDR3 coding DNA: TGTGCCACCAGCAGATCTGCGGGCCCCGGGGAGACCCAGTACTTC. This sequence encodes CATSRSAGPGETQYF. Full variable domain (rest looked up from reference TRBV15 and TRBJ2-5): DAMVIQNPRYQVTQFGKPVTLSCSQTLNHNVMYWYQQKSSQAPKLLFHYYDKDFNNEADTPDNFQSRRPNTSFCFLDIRSPGLGDTAMYLCATSRSAGPGETQYFGPGTRLLVL.

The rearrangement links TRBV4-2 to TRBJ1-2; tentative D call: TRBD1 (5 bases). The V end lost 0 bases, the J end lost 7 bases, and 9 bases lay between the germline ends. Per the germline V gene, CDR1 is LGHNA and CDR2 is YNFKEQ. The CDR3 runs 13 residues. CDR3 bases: TGTGCCAGCAGCCAAGATCGAAGGGGTGGCTACACCTTC. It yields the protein CASSQDRRGGYTF.